Listed below are T cell receptor beta chains from one sample, sequenced in a study of T cell responses to AZD1222 COVID-19 vaccine. TCRdb's copy holds only in-frame clones and misses some; the assay was immunoSEQ multiplex PCR. Of some 120,000 clones in the sample, 70% to 90% were seen once. Source: peripheral blood, taken on day 0 of AZD1222 vaccination. The receptors shown here come from an adult in good health. CDR3s include the opening cysteine and the closing phenylalanine or tryptophan. Fields, in order: clone size, V gene, D gene, J gene, CDR3 protein, CDR3 DNA. A D gene is named only where the DNA matches it firmly. Part of the rows lack a size; the others show once, few, many or a class for expanded clones.

abundance: NA; v_gene: TRBV13; d_gene: TRBD1; j_gene: TRBJ2-7; CDR3aa: CASSFTGAQAYEQYF; CDR3nt: TGTGCCAGCAGCTTTACAGGGGCACAGGCCTACGAGCAGTACTTC
abundance: NA; v_gene: TRBV3-1/TRBV3-2; d_gene: NA; j_gene: TRBJ2-7; CDR3aa: CASSQGRIAGQYF; CDR3nt: TGTGCCAGCAGCCAAGGACGTATCGCCGGGCAGTACTTC
abundance: NA; v_gene: TRBV9; d_gene: NA; j_gene: TRBJ2-7; CDR3aa: CASSVEVFGATEQYF; CDR3nt: TGTGCCAGCAGCGTAGAAGTGTTTGGGGCAACCGAGCAGTACTTC
abundance: few; v_gene: TRBV4-1; d_gene: TRBD1; j_gene: TRBJ2-2; CDR3aa: CASSRVRGLGGELFF; CDR3nt: TGCGCCAGCAGTAGGGTCAGGGGGCTTGGCGGGGAGCTGTTTTTT
abundance: NA; v_gene: TRBV15; d_gene: TRBD1; j_gene: TRBJ1-6; CDR3aa: CATSRAGQGNSPLHF; CDR3nt: TGTGCCACCAGCAGAGCAGGACAGGGGAATTCACCCCTCCACTTT
abundance: NA; v_gene: TRBV19; d_gene: TRBD1; j_gene: TRBJ2-7; CDR3aa: CASSGPDRGNYYEQYF; CDR3nt: TGTGCCAGTAGTGGGCCTGACAGGGGCAACTACTACGAGCAGTACTTC
abundance: once; v_gene: TRBV6-5; d_gene: NA; j_gene: TRBJ2-7; CDR3aa: CASRRANYEQYF; CDR3nt: TGTGCCAGCCGGCGGGCCAACTACGAGCAGTACTTC
abundance: NA; v_gene: TRBV5-5; d_gene: NA; j_gene: TRBJ1-6; CDR3aa: CASSPDGQYNSPLHF; CDR3nt: TGTGCCAGCAGCCCGGACGGACAGTATAATTCACCCCTCCACTTT
abundance: NA; v_gene: TRBV11-2; d_gene: NA; j_gene: TRBJ1-2; CDR3aa: CASSPGQTSYGYTF; CDR3nt: TGTGCCAGCAGCCCGGGACAAACTTCCTATGGCTACACCTTC
abundance: NA; v_gene: TRBV19; d_gene: TRBD1; j_gene: TRBJ1-6; CDR3aa: CASGRQGAFKSPLHF; CDR3nt: TGTGCCAGTGGGAGACAGGGGGCTTTCAAATCACCCCTCCACTTT
abundance: few; v_gene: TRBV3-1/TRBV3-2; d_gene: TRBD1; j_gene: TRBJ1-4; CDR3aa: CASSQVWNPGTGGEKLFF; CDR3nt: TGTGCCAGCAGCCAAGTCTGGAATCCCGGGACAGGAGGAGAAAAACTGTTTTTT
abundance: NA; v_gene: TRBV18; d_gene: NA; j_gene: TRBJ1-2; CDR3aa: CASSPGQLNYGYTF; CDR3nt: TGTGCCAGCTCACCCGGACAGCTTAACTATGGCTACACCTTC
abundance: NA; v_gene: TRBV10-3; d_gene: NA; j_gene: TRBJ1-2; CDR3aa: CAIRGRQNYGYTF; CDR3nt: TGTGCCATCAGGGGACGGCAGAACTATGGCTACACCTTC
abundance: NA; v_gene: TRBV4-1; d_gene: NA; j_gene: TRBJ1-1; CDR3aa: CASSLTLGTEAFF; CDR3nt: TGCGCCAGCAGCCTAACTTTGGGCACTGAAGCTTTCTTT
abundance: NA; v_gene: TRBV23-1; d_gene: NA; j_gene: TRBJ2-7; CDR3aa: CASSQAQRSTYEQYF; CDR3nt: TGCGCCAGCAGTCAGGCCCAGCGGTCAACCTACGAGCAGTACTTC
abundance: NA; v_gene: TRBV5-1; d_gene: NA; j_gene: TRBJ2-1; CDR3aa: CASSPWRADNEQFF; CDR3nt: TGCGCCAGCAGCCCCTGGAGGGCCGACAATGAGCAGTTCTTC
abundance: NA; v_gene: TRBV6-2/TRBV6-3; d_gene: NA; j_gene: TRBJ2-1; CDR3aa: CASSHKSHEQFF; CDR3nt: TGTGCCAGCAGCCACAAATCCCATGAGCAGTTCTTC
abundance: NA; v_gene: TRBV7-9; d_gene: TRBD2; j_gene: TRBJ2-7; CDR3aa: CASSLGLAPYEQYF; CDR3nt: TGTGCCAGCAGCCTGGGACTAGCTCCCTACGAGCAGTACTTC
abundance: once; v_gene: TRBV7-2; d_gene: NA; j_gene: TRBJ2-3; CDR3aa: CASSPTGTWGTDTQYF; CDR3nt: TGTGCCAGCAGCCCTACGGGTACGTGGGGCACAGATACGCAGTATTTT
abundance: NA; v_gene: TRBV24-1; d_gene: NA; j_gene: TRBJ2-3; CDR3aa: CATSDPRATSTDTQYF; CDR3nt: TGTGCCACCAGTGATCCCAGGGCCACTAGCACAGATACGCAGTATTTT
abundance: NA; v_gene: TRBV21-1; d_gene: NA; j_gene: TRBJ1-2; CDR3aa: CASSDRHIIPYRFHGYTF; CDR3nt: TGTGCCAGCAGCGATCGACACATAATTCCTTACAGGTTTCACGGCTACACCTTC
abundance: once; v_gene: TRBV6-2/TRBV6-3; d_gene: NA; j_gene: TRBJ1-5; CDR3aa: CASSYSSSYQPQHF; CDR3nt: TGTGCCAGCAGTTACTCTTCCAGCTATCAGCCCCAGCATTTT
abundance: NA; v_gene: TRBV7-8; d_gene: NA; j_gene: TRBJ1-2; CDR3aa: CASSPQTGGPSRGYTF; CDR3nt: TGTGCCAGCAGCCCACAAACGGGGGGTCCCTCCCGGGGCTACACCTTC
abundance: NA; v_gene: TRBV6-4; d_gene: NA; j_gene: TRBJ2-2; CDR3aa: CASSDSGGLTGELFF; CDR3nt: TGTGCCAGCAGTGACTCCGGGGGTCTCACCGGGGAGCTGTTTTTT
abundance: NA; v_gene: TRBV11-1; d_gene: NA; j_gene: TRBJ1-1; CDR3aa: CASSLEIGGEAFF; CDR3nt: TGTGCCAGCAGCTTAGAGATCGGGGGCGAAGCTTTCTTT
abundance: NA; v_gene: TRBV6-5; d_gene: NA; j_gene: TRBJ1-1; CDR3aa: CASMGVLNGEAFF; CDR3nt: TGTGCCAGCATGGGGGTGCTGAACGGTGAAGCTTTCTTT
abundance: NA; v_gene: TRBV11-2; d_gene: NA; j_gene: TRBJ2-2; CDR3aa: CASSPGLNTGELFF; CDR3nt: TGTGCCAGCAGCCCAGGATTGAACACCGGGGAGCTGTTTTTT
abundance: NA; v_gene: TRBV7-9; d_gene: TRBD2; j_gene: TRBJ2-4; CDR3aa: CASSPGTSGSLNIQYF; CDR3nt: TGTGCCAGCAGCCCAGGGACTAGCGGATCTTTAAACATTCAGTACTTC
abundance: NA; v_gene: TRBV11-3; d_gene: TRBD2; j_gene: TRBJ2-3; CDR3aa: CASSSIGLAGESTDTQYF; CDR3nt: TGTGCCAGCAGCTCGATCGGACTAGCGGGGGAAAGCACAGATACGCAGTATTTT